What follows is one T cell receptor beta chain and its context. This specimen comes from a study of PD-1 blockade in classical Hodgkin lymphoma. The CDR3 sequence is 18 residues long. V lost 3 bases, J lost 3 bases, and 15 bases stayed unmatched. Germline loops: CDR1 SGHDT, CDR2 YYEEEE. Assay: immunoSEQ multiplex PCR; the TCRdb copy retains only in-frame clones and omits some. The table has 49,000 or so clones, 80% seen once. Every patient relapsed after autologous stem cell transplantation, and brentuximab vedotin exposure varied. The receptor comes from a human donor with classical Hodgkin lymphoma. Specimen: peripheral blood mononuclear cells (PBMCs), collected before the second cycle of nivolumab. The chain joins TRBV5-6 to TRBJ2-1; 7 bases are a match to TRBD1. The CDR3 loop is CASSSHPPDRAGYNEQFF. Here the CDR3 DNA reads TGTGCCAGCAGCTCCCATCCCCCCGACAGGGCAGGCTACAATGAGCAGTTCTTC.